Following are 29 T cell receptor beta chains from one sample sequenced in a study of blood T cells in healthy people across ages. It was with a sample-barcoded 5' primer and a J-beta primer mix that a second PCR of roughly 7 to 11 cycles was run. TCRdb independently ran MiXCR on the 5' RACE reads; one entry per CDR3 protein. The table lists some 290,000 distinct CDR3 sequences, around 30% of them singletons. Sequenced: blood. The source is a woman in her 70s in good health.

This clonotype was observed at least ten times. The gene calls are TRBV5-1 and TRBJ1-6, with D tentatively TRBD1 (6 bases). The CDR3 is 16 amino acids. V shed 4 bases and J shed 0 bases, with 11 bases lying between them. Per the germline V gene, CDR1 is SGHRS and CDR2 is YFSETQ. The CDR3 DNA follows: TGCGCCAGCAGCCCAGGACAGAGCTCCTATAATTCACCCCTCCACTTT. Residues: CASSPGQSSYNSPLHF.

In its sample, this clonotype was seen a few times. The chain couples TRBV28 to TRBJ1-2, with no clear D. Per the germline V gene, CDR1 is MDHEN and CDR2 is SYDVKM. CDR3 length: 14 residues. V was trimmed by 1 base and J by 2 bases, leaving 8 bases between them. For the CDR3, the DNA is TGTGCCAGCAGTTTATCCGCAGAGAACTATGGCTACACCTTC. It specifies CASSLSAENYGYTF.

In this sample, this clonotype turned up a few times. The chain couples TRBV6-6 to TRBJ1-1, with a possible D match to TRBD1 (5 bases). Trimming cost V 2 bases and J 1 base, with 20 bases left between them. This CDR3 comprises 18 residues. Germline V gene lookup returns CDR1 MNHNY and CDR2 SVGAGI (reference sequence). CDR3 sequence reads: CASSYPGAGQLTNTEAFF. Here the CDR3 DNA reads TGTGCCAGCAGTTACCCGGGAGCAGGGCAATTAACGAACACTGAAGCTTTCTTT.

This clonotype showed up just a few times. V is TRBV5-1 and J is TRBJ1-2; 8 bases fit TRBD1. CDR3 size: 17 residues. Germline assignment: CDR1 SGHRS and CDR2 YFSETQ. V dropped 6 bases and J dropped 0; count of bases not matched to a gene: 13. This chain's CDR3 is CASKAGQESKANYGYTF. CDR3 nucleotide sequence: TGCGCCAGCAAGGCGGGACAGGAATCTAAAGCTAACTATGGCTACACCTTC.

This clonotype was detected a few times. The chain joins TRBV29-1 to TRBJ2-7; D is unresolved. CDR3 length: 14 residues. Germline-derived CDR1 and CDR2 are SQVTM and ANQGSEA. Trimming stripped 8 bases from V and 2 bases from J, with 19 bases between. CDR3 amino acids: CSILIRDATYEQYF. As DNA, the CDR3 is TGCAGCATCTTAATCCGCGACGCGACCTACGAGCAGTACTTC.

A single count supports this clonotype. V gene TRBV7-9 combines with J gene TRBJ1-1, with D uncertain. Germline V lookup: CDR1 SEHNR, CDR2 FQNEAQ (reference sequence). Trimming left V 0 bases short and J 2 bases short, with 10 bases between. CDR3 length: 15 residues. In DNA, the CDR3 is TGTGCCAGCAGCTTAGCGGAAGTACCAAACACTGAAGCTTTCTTT. Protein: CASSLAEVPNTEAFF.

This clonotype was observed a few times. An end of the junction differs from the germline gene, which may be a read error. This chain joins TRBV3-1 and TRBJ1-3; 9 positions agree with TRBD1. The V gene's germline CDR1 is LGHDT and CDR2 YNNKEL (reference sequence). The CDR3 extends over 15 amino acids. The CDR3 DNA follows: TGTGCCAGCAACCAAGGACAGGGGTTTGGAAACACCATATATTTT. This translates into CASNQGQGFGNTIYF.

The sample holds a few counts of this clonotype. This chain links TRBV10-3 with TRBJ2-1; 13 nucleotides agree with TRBD2. The assigned J gene may be wrong: the sequence end matches TRBJ2-7 better. The germline CDR1 and CDR2 sequences are ENHRY and SYGVKD. This CDR3 contains 14 residues. Written as DNA, the CDR3 is TGTGCCATCAGTGGACTAGCGGGAGGCTACGAGCAGTACTTC. It codes for CAISGLAGGYEQYF.

There are a few counts of this clonotype. One end of the junction fails to match germline, which may point to a read error. V is TRBV10-3 and J is TRBJ1-2; maybe TRBD1 (5 bases). The CDR3 length is 15 residues. Germline V gene lookup returns CDR1 ENHRY and CDR2 SYGVKD. The DNA for the CDR3 is TGTACCATCAGCTGGGGCGGACGGGAAAAATATGGCTACACCTTC. It yields the protein CTISWGGREKYGYTF.

J is TRBJ1-1 and V is TRBV5-1; D gene uncertain. Germline CDR1 is SGHRS and CDR2 is YFSETQ. CDR3 size: 14 residues. The ends were cut back, 3 bases at V and 0 bases at J, with 9 bases in the middle. In nucleotides, the CDR3 is TGCGCCAGCAGCTCCAAATCTGTGAACACTGAAGCTTTCTTT. The encoded protein is CASSSKSVNTEAFF. Full variable domain (missing parts from reference TRBV5-1 and TRBJ1-1): KAGVTQTPRYLIKTRGQQVTLSCSPISGHRSVSWYQQTPGQGLQFLFEYFSETQRNKGNFPGRFSGRQFSNSRSEMNVSTLELGDSALYLCASSSKSVNTEAFFGQGTRLTVV.

V is TRBV19 and J is TRBJ1-3; D is unclear. V was trimmed by 5 bases and J by 0 bases, leaving 14 bases between them. Germline lookup yields CDR1 LNHDA and CDR2 SQIVND (reference sequence). The CDR3 spans 16 residues. The CDR3: CASSFGGKSSGNTIYF. The CDR3 DNA reads TGTGCCAGTAGTTTCGGAGGGAAGAGCTCTGGAAACACCATATATTTT.

V usage is TRBV12-3 or TRBV12-4 and J usage is TRBJ2-1, with D possibly being TRBD1 (6 bases). V was shortened by 6 bases and J by 1 base, with 7 bases between the two germline ends. CDR3 length: 13 residues. DNA for the CDR3: TGTGCCAGCAGGAGGGGGTCCTACAATGAGCAGTTCTTC. This codes for CASRRGSYNEQFF.

V gene TRBV10-3 combines with J gene TRBJ2-7; D perhaps matches TRBD1 (6 bases). The germline CDR1 and CDR2 sequences are ENHRY and SYGVKD. This CDR3 spans 13 amino acids. V was pared by 2 bases and J by 4 bases, with 9 bases between. This CDR3 is CAISEGQGYEQYF. In DNA, the CDR3 is TGTGCCATCAGTGAGGGGCAGGGGTACGAGCAGTACTTC.

This clonotype was detected a few times. V is TRBV21-1 and J is TRBJ2-1. TRBV21-1 is given as a pseudogene. The CDR3 length is 15 residues. CDR3 protein: CASSKTDNSYNEQFF. In nucleotides, the CDR3 is TGTGCCAGCAGCAAAACCGACAACTCCTACAATGAGCAGTTCTTC.

This clonotype was seen a handful of times. The chain has TRBV21-1 and TRBJ1-3; TRBD1 reflects the table's D call only, with no check against the DNA. TRBV21-1 is a documented pseudogene. The CDR3 loop spans 15 amino acids. The CDR3 protein is CASRMGGLTGNTIYF. Written as DNA, the CDR3 is TGTGCCAGCAGGATGGGCGGACTCACTGGAAACACCATATATTTT.

The gene calls are TRBV3-1 and TRBJ2-5; 8 positions agree with TRBD2. CDR1 LGHDT and CDR2 YNNKEL come from the germline V gene (reference sequence). This CDR3 spans 15 amino acids. Germline trimming cut 5 bases from V and 3 bases from J; bases unmatched to any gene: 8. CDR3 in amino acids: CASSERLAREETQYF. The CDR3 DNA is TGTGCCAGCAGCGAGCGACTAGCGAGAGAAGAGACCCAGTACTTC.

J is TRBJ2-3 and V is TRBV12-3 or TRBV12-4, with D unresolved. Trimming pared 1 base from V and 4 bases from J, leaving 6 bases between. The CDR3 has 13 amino acids. The CDR3 is CASSLDKADTQYF. CDR3 in DNA: TGTGCCAGCAGTTTAGATAAGGCAGATACGCAGTATTTT.

The chain links TRBV12-3 or TRBV12-4 to TRBJ1-4; possible D gene TRBD1, 6 bases. The CDR3 loop spans 13 amino acids. V lost 6 bases to trimming and J lost 12 bases, with 17 bases between them. The CDR3 DNA follows: TGTGCCAGCAGCGTGACTGGGGGGCAAGAACTGTTTTTT. Amino acid sequence: CASSVTGGQELFF.

The chain is built from TRBV28 and TRBJ1-5; the D is unclear. Germline V CDR1 and CDR2: MDHEN, SYDVKM. Trimming left V 4 bases short and J 6 bases short, with 7 bases between. The CDR3 length is 12 residues. The CDR3 loop is CASSSARQPQHF. CDR3 DNA: TGTGCCAGCAGTTCCGCCCGTCAGCCCCAGCATTTT.

The V gene is TRBV6-1, the J gene TRBJ2-5, with D possibly TRBD1 on 6 matching bases. Judging by the DNA end, TRBJ2-1 fits better; the J call may be wrong. Germline CDR1 reads MNHNS; CDR2 reads SASEGT. This CDR3 has 11 amino acids. In DNA form, the CDR3 reads TGTGCCAGCAGCACAGGGCTTTTGCAGTTCTTC. This translates into CASSTGLLQFF.

This clonotype has just a few counts. Just one base apart from a much larger clone, this may be a read error. The gene calls are TRBV20-1 and TRBJ2-5; 9 bases agree with TRBD1. In germline, CDR1 is DFQATT, CDR2 SNEGSKA (reference sequence). The CDR3 runs to 12 residues. J lost 4 bases, V lost 6 bases, and 3 bases had no gene match. CDR3 loop: CSAADRGETQYF. The CDR3 DNA sequence: TGCAGTGCCGCGGACAGGGGAGAGACCCAGTACTTC.

Concerning this clonotype itself: Germline and junction disagree at one end, which may indicate a read error. The genes are TRBV29-1 and TRBJ1-5; D uncertain. The CDR3 sequence is 15 residues long. Germline CDR1 and CDR2: SQVTM and ANQGSEA. In DNA form, the CDR3 reads TGCAGCGTCGAAGTGGGGAATTCGGGCAATCAGCCCCAGCATTTT. As protein: CSVEVGNSGNQPQHF.

The V call is TRBV20-1, the J call TRBJ2-5; D is undetermined. The germline V and J ends were trimmed by 4 bases and 4 bases, with 7 bases remaining between them. Germline V lookup: CDR1 DFQATT, CDR2 SNEGSKA (reference sequence). The CDR3 totals 11 residues. The CDR3 bases are TGCAGTGCTACCCTTCGAGAGACCCAGTACTTC. This gives the protein CSATLRETQYF.

This clonotype was recorded a few times. The chain is built from TRBV6-6 and TRBJ2-4; 9 nucleotides agree with TRBD1. This CDR3 is built from 17 residues. V trimming: 6 bases; J trimming: 1 base; junction bases outside the gene matches: 10. CDR1 is MNHNY, CDR2 SVGAGI, per germline (reference sequence). The CDR3 here is CASSPDRDRVAKNIQYF. The CDR3 bases are TGTGCCAGCAGCCCGGACCGGGACAGGGTTGCCAAAAACATTCAGTACTTC.

This clonotype appeared once. The rearrangement links TRBV5-1 to TRBJ2-7; TRBD1 agrees at 7 bases. The closer fit of TRBJ2-5 to the DNA end suggests the J call may be wrong. The CDR3 spans 17 residues. Germline CDR1 reads SGHRS; CDR2 reads YFSETQ. DNA of the CDR3: TGCGCCAGCAGCTCATATAAACCGGGACAGATACAAGAGACCCAGTACTTC. This gives the protein CASSSYKPGQIQETQYF.

This clonotype was found a few times. V is TRBV29-1 and J is TRBJ2-7; 9 bases line up with TRBD1. The CDR3 length is 14 residues. Trimming at V came to 5 bases and at J to 0 bases, leaving 5 bases not matched to a gene. Germline CDR1 is SQVTM and CDR2 is ANQGSEA. Here the CDR3 DNA reads TGCAGCGTTTTACAGGGGGCGAGCTCCTACGAGCAGTACTTC. Protein: CSVLQGASSYEQYF.

The chain recombines TRBV19 with TRBJ2-3; 8 bases are shared with TRBD2. CDR3 size: 16 residues. Germline CDR1 is LNHDA and CDR2 is SQIVND (reference sequence). The trim removed 5 bases at V and 5 bases at J, leaving 12 bases unmatched. The CDR3 coding sequence is TGTGCCAGTAGTCGCGGGAGGAGTAGCCAAGGAGATACGCAGTATTTT. Protein: CASSRGRSSQGDTQYF. Supplemented by reference TRBV19 and TRBJ2-3, the full variable domain reads DGGITQSPKYLFRKEGQNVTLSCEQNLNHDAMYWYRQDPGQGLRLIYYSQIVNDFQKGDIAEGYSVSREKKESFPLTVTSAQKNPTAFYLCASSRGRSSQGDTQYFGPGTRLTVL.

This clonotype came up many times. The J gene is TRBJ2-1, the V gene TRBV20-1; 9 positions match TRBD1. J lost 2 bases, V lost 6 bases, and 5 bases had no gene match. The CDR3 is 14 residues long. Germline-derived CDR1 and CDR2 are DFQATT and SNEGSKA (reference sequence). CDR3: CSAGQGRAYNEQFF. The CDR3 nucleotides are TGCAGTGCCGGACAGGGGAGGGCCTACAATGAGCAGTTCTTC.

This clonotype was recorded a few times. J is TRBJ2-3 and V is TRBV11-3; D may be TRBD1 (5 bases). CDR3 size: 11 residues. V was shortened by 5 bases and J by 5 bases, with 5 bases between the two germline ends. Germline loops: CDR1 SGHNT, CDR2 YENEEA. Written as DNA, the CDR3 is TGTGCCAGCAGCACAGGAGATACGCAGTATTTT. It yields the protein CASSTGDTQYF.